Following are 13 T cell receptor beta chains from one sample sequenced in a study of blood T cell repertoires in COVID-19. Produced via immunoSEQ multiplex PCR; TCRdb's table is partial and in-frame only. The sample carries under 300,000 clones, roughly 80% recorded once. The sequenced material came from peripheral blood. These receptors were taken from a woman in her thirties or forties with active or convalescent COVID-19.

In this sample, this clone turned up once. One end of the junction fails to match germline, which may point to a read error. This sequence joins TRBV18 and TRBJ1-1; TRBD1 agrees at 7 bases. This CDR3 region has 14 residues. Germline CDR1 is KGHSH and CDR2 is LQKENI. The CDR3: CASSPQGKDTEAFF. The CDR3 DNA sequence: TGTGCCAGCTCGCCACAGGGGAAGGACACTGAAGCTTTCTTT.

The V and J genes are TRBV10-1 and TRBJ2-3, with D tentatively TRBD2 (6 bases). Germline CDR1 WNHNN, CDR2 SYGVQD (reference sequence). The V and J ends lost 0 bases and 5 bases respectively, with 15 bases between them. This CDR3 is 16 amino acids long. DNA for the CDR3: TGCGCCAGCAGTGAGTCGTTTAGCGGAGGGTTAGATACGCAGTATTTT. Translating it yields CASSESFSGGLDTQYF.

The chain joins TRBV11-1 to TRBJ2-7, with a weak D call TRBD1 (6 bases). The CDR3 length is 12 residues. The V and J ends lost 8 bases and 0 bases respectively, with 8 bases between them. The germline gives CDR1 SGHAT, CDR2 FQDESV (reference sequence). The CDR3 sequence is CASGGTSYEQYF. The CDR3 region has the DNA TGTGCCAGCGGGGGCACCTCCTACGAGCAGTACTTC.

V is TRBV4-1 and J is TRBJ1-1, with 7 bases aligning to TRBD1. CDR3 size: 16 residues. The ends lost 1 base at V and 5 bases at J; junction bases unmatched: 10. Germline V lookup: CDR1 MGHRA, CDR2 YSYEKL. The CDR3 region has the DNA TGCGCCAGCAGCCAAGCGAGGGGGCGCCGAGATACTGAAGCTTTCTTT. Translation gives CASSQARGRRDTEAFF.

This sequence joins TRBV3-1 (or the pseudogene TRBV3-2) and TRBJ2-3; 13 nucleotides line up with TRBD2. Unmatched junction bases numbered 8, after V lost 3 bases and J lost 8 bases. The CDR3 runs 16 residues. CDR1 is LGHDT, CDR2 YNNKEL, per germline (reference sequence). The CDR3 loop is CASSQTSGGRGGTQYF. The CDR3 coding sequence is TGTGCCAGCAGCCAGACTAGCGGGGGGCGGGGAGGTACGCAGTATTTT.

J is TRBJ1-2 and V is TRBV5-1, with 9 bases fitting TRBD1. Germline lookup yields CDR1 SGHRS and CDR2 YFSETQ. CDR3 size: 14 residues. The V gene end was trimmed by 7 bases and the J gene end by 4 bases; junction bases not matched to a gene: 8. CDR3 coding DNA: TGCGCCAGCCGACCGGGACAGGGCATCTATGGCTACACCTTC. Protein sequence: CASRPGQGIYGYTF.

The gene calls are TRBV3-1 (or the pseudogene TRBV3-2) and TRBJ1-6; D call uncertain. The CDR3 covers 13 residues. Germline assignment: CDR1 LGHDT and CDR2 YNNKEL (reference sequence). Trimming cost V 0 bases and J 10 bases, with 7 bases left between them. CDR3: CASSQDIRSPLHF. Here the CDR3 DNA reads TGTGCCAGCAGCCAAGATATTCGGTCACCCCTCCACTTT.

The CDR3 DNA follows: TGCGCCAGCAGCCCCTTCCTGACAGGGGTGGTAGACACCGGGGAGCTGTTTTTT. Translation: CASSPFLTGVVDTGELFF. The genes are TRBV4-1 and TRBJ2-2, with 8 bases matching TRBD1. The V and J ends lost 4 bases and 3 bases, in that order; junction bases with no gene match: 13. CDR1 and CDR2 from the germline V gene are MGHRA and YSYEKL. The CDR3 is 18 amino acids.

This chain joins TRBV19 and TRBJ1-2; 9 bases are a match to TRBD1. CDR3 size: 13 residues. Germline loops: CDR1 LNHDA, CDR2 SQIVND (reference sequence). V lost 6 bases, J lost 4 bases, and 3 bases stayed unmatched. CDR3 residues: CASRETGGYGYTF. The DNA for the CDR3 is TGTGCCAGTAGGGAGACAGGGGGCTATGGCTACACCTTC.

The V and J genes are TRBV24-1 and TRBJ1-4; 9 bases fit TRBD1. The V and J ends lost 0 bases and 6 bases, in that order; junction bases with no gene match: 7. Per germline, CDR1 KGHDR and CDR2 SFDVKD. This CDR3 spans 17 amino acids. CDR3 region: CATSDLMGTGIDEKLFF. The DNA of the CDR3 is TGTGCCACCAGTGATTTGATGGGGACAGGGATCGATGAAAAACTGTTTTTT.

This sequence joins TRBV27 and TRBJ2-2; D possibly corresponds to TRBD2 (6 bases). Trimming left V 3 bases short and J 5 bases short, with 13 bases between. There are 15 residues in the CDR3. In germline, CDR1 is MNHEY, CDR2 SMNVEV (reference sequence). The CDR3 is CASSFLPGTTGELFF. In DNA form, the CDR3 reads TGTGCCAGCAGTTTCCTACCAGGGACTACCGGGGAGCTGTTTTTT.

This clone was counted between two and nine times. Within the sample, other DNA sequences also encode this same CDR3. CDR3 region: CASSLGVTNEKLFF. CDR3 nucleotide sequence: TGCGCCAGCTCCTTGGGCGTAACTAATGAAAAACTGTTTTTT. V usage is TRBV5-1 and J usage is TRBJ1-4; D is undetermined. Germline V gene lookup returns CDR1 SGHRS and CDR2 YFSETQ. The length of the CDR3 is 14 residues. V was shortened by 7 bases and J by 1 base, with 11 bases between the two germline ends.

The V gene is TRBV28, the J gene TRBJ1-1; D is unresolved. Trimming took off 5 bases at V and 1 base at J, with 11 bases between the two ends. The CDR3 runs to 14 residues. The germline V gene has CDR1 MDHEN and CDR2 SYDVKM. CDR3 loop: CASSADGGNTEAFF. CDR3 nucleotide sequence: TGTGCCAGCAGTGCTGACGGAGGGAACACTGAAGCTTTCTTT. The variable domain in full, completed from reference TRBV28 and TRBJ1-1, reads DVKVTQSSRYLVKRTGEKVFLECVQDMDHENMFWYRQDPGLGLRLIYFSYDVKMKEKGDIPEGYSVSREKKERFSLILESASTNQTSMYLCASSADGGNTEAFFGQGTRLTVV.